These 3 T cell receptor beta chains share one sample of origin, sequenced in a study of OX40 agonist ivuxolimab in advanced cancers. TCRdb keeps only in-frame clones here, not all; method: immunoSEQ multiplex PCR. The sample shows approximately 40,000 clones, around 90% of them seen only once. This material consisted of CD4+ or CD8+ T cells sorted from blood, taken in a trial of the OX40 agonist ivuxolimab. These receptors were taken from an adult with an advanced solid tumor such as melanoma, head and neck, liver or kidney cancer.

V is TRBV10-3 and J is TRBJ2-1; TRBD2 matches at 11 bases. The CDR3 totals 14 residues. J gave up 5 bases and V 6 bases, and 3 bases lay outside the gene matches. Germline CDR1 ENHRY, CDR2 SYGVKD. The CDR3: CAIRGLAGNNEQFF. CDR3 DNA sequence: TGTGCCATCAGAGGACTAGCGGGTAACAATGAGCAGTTCTTC.

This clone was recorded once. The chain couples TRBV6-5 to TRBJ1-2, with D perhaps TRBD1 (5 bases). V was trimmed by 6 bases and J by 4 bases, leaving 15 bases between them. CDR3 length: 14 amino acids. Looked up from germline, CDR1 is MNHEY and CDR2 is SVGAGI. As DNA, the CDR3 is TGTGCCAGCAGCCCCGGGGGGATGGTCTATGGCTACACCTTC. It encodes CASSPGGMVYGYTF.

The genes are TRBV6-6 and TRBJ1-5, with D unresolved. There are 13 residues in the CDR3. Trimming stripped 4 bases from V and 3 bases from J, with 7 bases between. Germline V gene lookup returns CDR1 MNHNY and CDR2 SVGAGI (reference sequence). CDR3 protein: CASSSIINQPQHF. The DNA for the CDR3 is TGTGCCAGCAGTTCCATCATCAATCAGCCCCAGCATTTT.